The 5 T cell receptor beta chains listed next were all sequenced from one sample in a study of T cells in Graves' hyperthyroidism and ophthalmopathy. Template material for amplifying TCR beta CDR3 regions consisted of RNA transcripts. HTBI primers were employed in a first-round RT-PCR of the TCR CDR3. Using its own MiXCR run on the multiplex PCR reads, TCRdb lists one record per CDR3 protein. The sample records about 510,000 distinct CDR3 sequences, about 46% being singletons. Material: peripheral blood or thyroid tissue (not recorded which). The receptor set was obtained from an adult woman with Graves' disease, either hyperthyroidism or ophthalmopathy (not recorded which).

The chain links TRBV7-3 to TRBJ1-2, with TRBD1 as a possible D gene (6 bases). The germline CDR1 and CDR2 sequences are SGHTA and FQGTGA. The CDR3 runs 14 residues. The V and J ends lost 4 bases and 4 bases respectively, with 13 bases between them. The CDR3 region is CASSSSGTIYGYTF. CDR3 DNA sequence: TGTGCCAGCAGCTCCTCCGGGACAATCTATGGCTACACCTTC.

Only a few counts were recorded for this clonotype. The chain couples TRBV7-9 to TRBJ2-5; TRBD2 might be the D (6 bases). Germline V lookup: CDR1 SEHNR, CDR2 FQNEAQ (reference sequence). The CDR3 is made up of 14 amino acids. The germline V and J ends were trimmed by 5 bases and 3 bases, with 13 bases remaining between them. The CDR3 reads CASSPEGGKETQYF. The CDR3 DNA follows: TGTGCCAGCAGCCCGGAGGGTGGAAAAGAGACCCAGTACTTC.

Remarks on this clonotype: Sequence at one end of the junction differs from germline and may be a read error. This chain links TRBV6-1 with TRBJ1-5, with a weak D call TRBD1 (5 bases). The CDR3 consists of 13 residues. Germline V gene sequence: CDR1 MNHNS, CDR2 SASEGT. CDR3 protein: CASIEGGNQPQHF. The DNA for the CDR3 is TGTGCCAGCATTGAAGGGGGCAATCAGCCCCAGCATTTT.

This clonotype has at least ten counts. J is TRBJ1-2 and V is TRBV7-2; unclear D gene. CDR1 SGHTA and CDR2 FQGNSA come from the germline V gene. Trimming shortened V by 3 bases and J by 4 bases, and 15 bases separated the two germline ends. The CDR3 sequence is 15 residues long. This CDR3 is CASSLNAGSLYGYTF. The CDR3 DNA is TGTGCCAGCAGCTTGAATGCGGGCTCCCTCTATGGCTACACCTTC. The variable domain in full, completed from reference TRBV7-2 and TRBJ1-2, reads GAGVSQSPSNKVTEKGKDVELRCDPISGHTALYWYRQSLGQGLEFLIYFQGNSAPDKSGLPSDRFSAERTGGSVSTLTIQRTQQEDSAVYLCASSLNAGSLYGYTFGSGTRLTVV.

This clonotype was observed many times. The chain links TRBV24-1 to TRBJ2-5; 11 nucleotides align to TRBD2. V shed 6 bases and J 5 bases; nucleotides not matched to a gene: 4. This CDR3 comprises 14 residues. Looked up from germline, CDR1 is KGHDR and CDR2 is SFDVKD. The CDR3 sequence: CATSTSGSIETQYF. DNA for the CDR3: TGTGCCACCAGTACTAGCGGGAGCATTGAGACCCAGTACTTC.